This record concerns one T cell receptor (beta chain) sequence. This clone was seen only a few times. The antigen this receptor binds is unknown. The input lacks base qualities; no much larger clone sits a single base away. Library preparation used the immunoSEQ multiplex PCR assay. The multiplex PCR relied on a mix of 60 forward primers for TCR Vbeta segments and 13 reverse primers for TCR Jbeta segments. The CDR3 region of rearranged TCR beta genes was amplified from genomic DNA with a multiplex PCR assay. Amplified TCR beta libraries were sequenced as 87-base-pair reads on the Illumina HiSeq System. In the paper's pipeline: Across the 640 or so repertoires, a later analysis counted about 81 million unique TCR beta chains, roughly 11 million of which were shared by at least two donors. Raw reads were error-corrected and collapsed into unique sequences with a nearest-neighbor algorithm that merged closely related sequences to remove PCR and sequencing errors. CDR3 sequences were aligned to IMGT reference sequences to assign V, D and J gene segments. For a sequence to be retained, at least a six-nucleotide match to both a V gene segment and a J gene segment was required. Rearrangements were classified as productive when the CDR3 lacked stop codons and remained in frame with V and J, and all other rearrangements were classified as non-productive. CDR3 was defined according to IMGT convention as the region running from the second conserved V-encoded cysteine to the conserved J-encoded phenylalanine. In an earlier analysis of approximately 500 of the donors, sequences lacking an unambiguous match to a single V gene segment were excluded. In an earlier analysis of 587 of the donors, V segments were called functional above 56.7% productive rearrangements and were called segregating when the between-donor standard deviation exceeded 5%. To diagnose cytomegalovirus status from the catalog of TCR beta chain sequences, a statistical classification framework was built. In a later analysis, TCR nucleotide sequences were compared against IMGT/GENE-DB human TR gene sequences so that V and J genes could be assigned. In a later analysis, CDR3 sequences and most-parsimonious VDJ recombination scenarios were assigned using the TCRdist pipeline. A later analysis defined each TCR beta chain by its CDR3 amino acid sequence plus V-gene family, and excluded reads lacking a unique V-gene family. As a way to deal with suspected cross-contamination and a sequencing artifact, a later analysis dropped over 550 nucleotide sequences that were highly shared and had low generation probability. In a later analysis, a clonal expansion index for each public chain was calculated from normalized within-repertoire ranks of inferred template counts. A later analysis computed generation probabilities with a VDJ recombination model fitted to out-of-frame rearrangements, and checked the results against IGoR. Hypergeometric tests were used in a later analysis to score TCR-TCR, TCR-HLA and TCR-CMV co-occurrence, with a repertoire-size bias correction applied to the TCR pairs. To estimate false discovery rates, a later analysis permuted the HLA or CMV assignments 20 times. In a later analysis, co-occurring TCRs were grouped with DBSCAN, and TCRdist sequence similarity was added when clustering was performed within HLA-allele-positive subsets. Repertoires with fewer than 30,000 or more than 120,000 public chains, plus five repertoires with anomalous nucleotide sharing, were excluded from co-occurrence clustering. The source is immuneACCESS, and TCRdb retained only in-frame sequences with V and J called. Part of the clones is not carried over; for the studies checked, unresolved V genes explain less than half of this, and the remainder is unexplained. The DNA was the basis for D and trimming; V, J and clone size are from that table. The sample table shows about 160,000 clones, and 82% are seen once. The ten most abundant clones make up 0.9% to 1% of the sample.

This sample is part of a study of cytomegalovirus exposure and HLA in healthy donors (dated by TCRdb to between 2016 and 2019). Background on the whole study: An earlier analysis of some 500 of the donors reported more than 250 Gb of sequence data and 100 million to 130 million unique TCR beta sequences from around 200 million T cells. An early release covering roughly 640 HLA-typed donors comprised about 300 gigabases of sequencing data and around 85 million unique TCR sequences. The genetic ancestry cluster associated with self-reported Caucasian donors included roughly 84% of the approximately 410 genotyped donors. The study aimed to test whether cataloging public T cell receptors could reveal signatures of past pathogen exposure. The study profiled the T cell repertoires of hundreds of subjects by immunosequencing and related them to cytomegalovirus serostatus. Along with the approximately 700-subject first cohort, a separate validation cohort of some 130 different subjects was used. High-throughput TCR immunosequencing, statistical association of individual TCRs with disease status, and machine learning were combined to predict cytomegalovirus infection status. A later analysis re-examined previously published TCR beta repertoires from hundreds of donors and added high-resolution HLA genotyping to investigate patterns of TCR occurrence. The later analysis used no new phenotypic data to find candidate immune exposures, relying instead on TCR beta sequences and their occurrence across donors. An earlier analysis of fewer than 700 of the donors applied high-throughput TCR beta sequencing to assess whether each TCR beta V gene segment acted as functional or pseudogenic. Alongside the repertoire data, information on donor age, sex, ethnicity and CMV serostatus was compiled. Genome-wide SNP genotypes for about 60% of the roughly 700 donors were used in a later genetic analysis, which treated that subset as a discovery cohort. All discovery cohort repertoires had been generated using a single sequencing platform. HLA typing included class I and class II loci at four-digit resolution. Typing coverage differed by locus: A, B, C, DRB1 and DQB1 were typed in about 620-640 donors, DQA1 in about 560, DPA1 in over 600, and DPB1 in just under 490. Roughly five DR-DQ haplotypes were treated as single units for association and clustering because of strong linkage in the cohort. Among about 400 genotyped donors of the cohort, an average of roughly 230,000 unique TCR beta nucleotide sequences was sequenced per donor, of which roughly 17% were non-productive. Broader findings and caveats from the paper: Compared with equally common non-associated chains, HLA-associated TCR beta chains in a later analysis were more clonally expanded and had lower generation probabilities. According to a later analysis, TCR association rates differed among HLA loci, with DRB1 alleles showing the most associated TCRs and HLA-C alleles showing the fewest. At a false discovery rate of 0.05, a later analysis linked some 18,000 TCR beta sequences to specific HLA alleles. Linkage disequilibrium might explain the correlated functional status among segregating V segments, but an unknown experimental factor could not be ruled out. According to a later analysis, most CMV-associated TCR beta chains appeared to be HLA-restricted, and the HLA associations seemed to be driven largely by CMV exposure. HLA typing was unavailable for some donors at each locus, so association tests used only the typed subset. The cohort was sequenced for TCR beta chains only, and without alpha or paired-chain data the features that could be detected were limited. When HLA alleles, especially DR and DQ, strongly co-occurred, TCR associations were difficult to assign to individual alleles. The authors suggested that the approach could potentially be extended to other disease states and immunological phenotypes. In vitro tests confirmed that three of the cytomegalovirus-associated TCR beta chains recognize cytomegalovirus antigens. An association between a missense DCLRE1C variant and V-gene and J-gene trimming of TCR beta chains was found in a later genetic analysis and replicated in an independent cohort. Immune exposure information for the cohort was limited to CMV serostatus. Cytomegalovirus status was reported to be diagnosed by the classifier with high specificity and sensitivity in both the original and validation cohorts. Presence/absence analyses assumed roughly uniform sequencing depth across donors, an assumption that may not hold. According to a later analysis, parvovirus B19, influenza, CMV and Epstein-Barr virus appeared linked to several top co-occurrence clusters. Across donors, most TCR sequences were observed very rarely, whereas some public TCRs were present in many individuals. Because counts were too low, about 18 rarely observed V segments, including chromosome 9 orphons, were left out of the earlier analysis of 587 of the donors. The 87-base-pair reads could not distinguish some IMGT-functional V segments, including TRBV6-2 and TRBV6-3, so those segments were excluded. In an earlier analysis of approximately 590 of the donors, most TCR beta V segments appeared in productive rearrangements about 90% or about 30% of the time, broadly matching IMGT annotations. A further reported finding was that TCR beta sequences accurately predicted the HLA-A and HLA-B alleles for most subjects in the first cohort. In the study, 150 to 200 TCR beta chains were listed as associated with cytomegalovirus. A group of highly shared sequence variants was considered likely to be a technical artifact of the sequencing pipeline. In a later genetic analysis, fewer N-insertions in productive TCRs were reported among donors in an Asian-associated ancestry cluster than the roughly 710-donor mean.

Cut back by 9 bases and 3 bases, the V and J ends lie 15 bases apart. The CDR3 numbers 13 residues from cysteine through phenylalanine. Solely the CDR3 DNA is kept, with 39 bases framed from the first base. Per the germline V gene, ENHRY is the CDR1 and SYGVKD is the CDR2. In total, over 600 healthy bone marrow donors made up the cohort. Cohort members were all nominally healthy when sampled, although unrecorded immune exposures were likely present. The donor tested CMV seropositive, placing the donor among the 289 seropositive members of the cohort. Every donor gave a peripheral blood sample, and the peripheral blood mononuclear cells from that sample were used for TCR beta sequencing. The Qiagen DNeasy Blood Extraction Kit was used to extract genomic DNA from the blood cell samples.

The rearrangement joined TRBV10-3 to TRBJ2-7, with the D gene not confidently named. The sample consisted of PBMCs. This receptor was taken from a girl aged 2-10 years in good health and CMV-seropositive. The DNA sequence follows: TGTGCCATGGTTGCTACAGTACTCTACGAGCAGTACTTC. It encodes CAMVATVLYEQYF.